This T cell receptor (beta chain) was observed in a study of shared clonotypes between healthy human individuals. Clones were sequenced by immunoSEQ multiplex PCR, and TCRdb holds only the in-frame ones, with some missing. The sample holds a few million clones, 90% to 95% seen once. V was shortened by 0 bases and J by 0 bases, with 17 bases between the two germline ends. Germline V gene sequence: CDR1 SGHTS, CDR2 YDEGEE. This CDR3 spans 18 amino acids. This clonotype originated in a man aged 18 to 29 in good health. This rearrangement joins TRBV5-8 to TRBJ2-3; maybe TRBD1 (6 bases). The sample was naive CD4+ T cells sorted from blood. The sample's subset: CD45RA+ positively selected. The CDR3 DNA sequence: TGTGCCAGCAGCTTGGTTCAGGGGACCGAAACTAGCACAGATACGCAGTATTTT. Its translation is CASSLVQGTETSTDTQYF.